Described below is a single T cell receptor (beta chain) sequence and its context. No antigen is known for it. The entry originates in a study of T cell responses to AZD1222 COVID-19 vaccine. The CDR3 is 17 amino acids. CDR1 is LNHDA, CDR2 SQIVND, per germline (reference sequence). After removal of 2 bases from V and 4 bases from J, the junction contained 6 bases not matched to a gene. Study observations and caveats: Clonal diversity may have been underestimated in mostly white British donors. Two AZD1222 doses significantly raised spike-specific TCR breadth and depth over controls. Repertoire sampling happened only post peak T cell response.

Sequenced by immunoSEQ multiplex PCR; TCRdb stores in-frame clones only, minus some. Among around 140,000 clones listed, about 91% were seen once. The chain couples TRBV19 to TRBJ2-3; 13 bases map to TRBD2. The starting material was peripheral blood, obtained 28 days after the second AZD1222 dose. This sequence originates from an adult who received the AZD1222 COVID-19 vaccine. The CDR3 nucleotides read TGTGCCAGTAGTATACGGCCGACTAGCGGGAGGTCAGATACGCAGTATTTT. Its translation: CASSIRPTSGRSDTQYF.